The 8 T cell receptor beta chains reported below all come from one sample, sequenced in a study of metastatic and nonmetastatic thyroid tumors. No treatment had been given to any patient before thyroid surgery. Using MiXCR, TCRdb reanalyzed the PCR reads. The table shows approximately 44,000 clones, with roughly 26% occurring only once. Input material: tumor tissue. The receptors shown here come from a female donor with papillary thyroid cancer or a benign thyroid nodule (not recorded which). Some clones in this sample may be carry-over from other donors' samples.

This clone appeared many times. The chain uses TRBV19 and TRBJ2-1; 8 nucleotides match TRBD2. The V gene's germline CDR1 is LNHDA and CDR2 SQIVND (reference sequence). The V and J ends lost 1 base and 7 bases, in that order; junction bases with no gene match: 9. The CDR3 has 16 residues. In DNA, the CDR3 is TGTGCCAGTAGTATAGGTCTAGCGGGTGGGAGTAATGAGCAGTTCTTC. It specifies CASSIGLAGGSNEQFF.

The chain is built from TRBV6-1 and TRBJ2-7, with 7 positions matching TRBD2. The junction had 7 bases not matched to a gene; V was cut back by 2 bases and J by 9 bases. The length of the CDR3 is 13 residues. CDR1 and CDR2 (germline): MNHNS, SASEGT. CDR3 region: CASSEYLAEGQYF. DNA for the CDR3: TGTGCCAGCAGTGAATACCTAGCGGAGGGGCAGTACTTC.

By frequency in the sample, this clone is medium-sized. The chain is built from TRBV4-1 and TRBJ2-7, with unresolved D. CDR3 length equals 14 residues. Germline V CDR1 and CDR2: MGHRA, YSYEKL. V was pared by 4 bases and J by 3 bases, with 13 bases between. The CDR3 reads CASSLSSTNYEQYF. The CDR3 nucleotides read TGCGCCAGCAGCCTGTCCTCAACCAACTACGAGCAGTACTTC.

The rearrangement joins TRBV20-1 to TRBJ1-6; D uncertain. Trimming left V 1 base short and J 3 bases short, with 7 bases between. The CDR3 is 14 residues long. Germline V lookup: CDR1 DFQATT, CDR2 SNEGSKA (reference sequence). CDR3 sequence (DNA): TGCAGTGCTAGAGTCTACGACTATAATTCACCCCTCCACTTT. It translates to CSARVYDYNSPLHF.

The chain is built from TRBV5-1 and TRBJ2-7; no reliable D call. With 2 bases removed from V and 1 base from J, the gap between germline ends came to 13 bases. The CDR3 totals 15 residues. CDR1 and CDR2 from the germline V gene are SGHRS and YFSETQ. The CDR3: CASSFLTLTSYEQYF. The CDR3 DNA reads as TGCGCCAGCAGCTTTTTGACCCTCACTTCCTACGAGCAGTACTTC.

At least ten counts were recorded for this clone. The CDR3 DNA is TGTGCCAGTAGTAGTCAAAGCGGGGACTCCTACGAGCAGTACTTC. Translating it yields CASSSQSGDSYEQYF. The chain carries TRBV19 and TRBJ2-7; 7 positions agree with TRBD2. The ends lost 4 bases at V and 0 bases at J; junction bases unmatched: 6. Germline V gives CDR1 LNHDA, CDR2 SQIVND (reference sequence). This CDR3 has 15 amino acids.

The V call is TRBV29-1, the J call TRBJ2-1; the D is unclear. Germline V gene data show CDR1 as SQVTM and CDR2 as ANQGSEA. The CDR3 extends over 11 amino acids. V was shortened by 6 bases and J by 8 bases, with 11 bases between the two germline ends. CDR3 residues: CSVLSLDEQFF. The CDR3 DNA sequence: TGCAGCGTCCTAAGCTTGGATGAGCAGTTCTTC.

The chain couples TRBV24-1 to TRBJ2-2; 10 bases line up with TRBD2. Germline lookup yields CDR1 KGHDR and CDR2 SFDVKD. This CDR3 spans 16 amino acids. With 1 base clipped from V and 6 bases from J, the junction kept 4 bases outside the gene matches. This chain's CDR3 is CATSDFKLAGAGELFF. In DNA form, the CDR3 reads TGTGCCACCAGTGATTTCAAGCTAGCGGGAGCCGGGGAGCTGTTTTTT.